This T cell receptor beta chain stems from a study of blood T cell repertoires in COVID-19 (dated by TCRdb to 2019 to 2021). At the level of the whole study: The collaborator samples originated in the United States, Italy and Spain and spanned the acute and convalescent phases of COVID-19. Sample metadata almost always included a de-identified subject ID, COVID-19 status, age in years and sex. The samples were drawn from two sources: the first 160 participants of the ongoing ImmuneRACE study, and 1,200 or so subjects contributed by 6 global collaborators. Where available, HLA class I and class II types were taken from metadata supplied by the sample provider and were not determined by assay-based typing. The repertoires were released in a freely available public database meant as a resource for research on the immune response to SARS-CoV-2. Deeply sampled blood TCRbeta repertoires from subjects exposed to, actively infected with, or recovered from COVID-19 were included in the dataset. The material from the prospective study consisted of cDNA or gDNA derived from T cells, B-cell-depleted T cells, or PBMCs.

Each collaborating institution followed its own protocols to collect whole blood in K2EDTA tubes. For TCRbeta analysis, collaborator samples were shipped as frozen whole blood, as isolated PBMCs, or as DNA extracted from either sample type. With regard to this clone: Its antigen specificity is not known. Base qualities were left out, and no much larger clone turns up one base away.

Overall results and qualifications from the work: How much clinical and demographic metadata was included differed by source and by participant, and the metadata was provided uncurated.

The immunoSEQ Assay, a bias-controlled multiplex PCR, was used to amplify TCRbeta CDR3 regions from genomic DNA. As for the authors' bioinformatics: Within the assay, amplification of reference gene primers was used to estimate how many nucleated cells each sample contained. To quantify the absolute abundance of each unique TCRbeta CDR3 rearrangement, sequence reads were collapsed and filtered. For each sample, productive Simpson clonality was calculated by taking the square root of Simpson's diversity index across productive rearrangements. Held by TCRdb, this immuneACCESS table contains in-frame sequences only and omits some clones. Under half of the omission traces to an unresolved V gene where checked; the cause of the rest is unknown. V and J calls plus clone size are reproduced from that table; the DNA served to infer D and trimming. This sample has 150,000 or so clones in its table, and around 90% of those were observed once. Clones ranked in the top ten supply 18% of the sample.

Sequencing input: peripheral blood. The sequence came from a man aged 55 to 70 with active or convalescent COVID-19.

The sequenced DNA is TGTGCCAGCAGCTCCGGACAGGGTTACTCCTACAATGAGCAGTTCTTC. This codes for CASSSGQGYSYNEQFF. This chain joins TRBV11-2 to TRBJ2-1, and TRBD1 aligns with 8 junction nucleotides. CDR1 SGHAT and CDR2 FQNNGV are derived from the germline V gene. V ends up 4 bases short and J 0 bases short, with an unmatched junction base count of 5. The CDR3 holds 16 amino acids from the cysteine to the phenylalanine. The only DNA kept is the CDR3, 48 bases in frame from the first base.